The clone carrying this T cell receptor (beta chain) appeared many times. Its specificity is unknown. RNA transcripts served as template for amplifying TCR beta CDR3 sequences. Amplification began with first-round RT-PCR using HTBI primers, then second-round multiplex PCR was performed. Using its own MiXCR run on the multiplex PCR reads, TCRdb lists one record per CDR3 protein. The table records about 700,000 distinct CDR3 sequences, roughly two fifths of them present only once. The sample is drawn from a study of Graves' ophthalmopathy and Graves' hyperthyroidism. The study's findings and limits: The 13-signature model separated ophthalmopathy from stable hyperthyroidism at 85% to 90% sensitivity and roughly 80% specificity.

The sequencing sample was made of peripheral blood. The receptor comes from an adult man with Graves' ophthalmopathy.

For the CDR3, the DNA is TGTGCCAGCAGCCGCGGGGTAAACGAGCAGTACTTC. Amino acids: CASSRGVNEQYF. The V call is TRBV7-9, the J call TRBJ2-7; tentative D call: TRBD2 (6 bases). V lost 5 bases, J lost 5 bases, and 10 bases lay in between. Germline loops: CDR1 SEHNR, CDR2 FQNEAQ (reference sequence). The length of the CDR3 is 12 residues.